One sample yielded the 4 T cell receptor beta chains listed below, sequenced in a study of blood T cell repertoires in COVID-19. Assay used: immunoSEQ multiplex PCR; TCRdb lists only in-frame clones, some missing. The table records approximately 83,000 clones, around 85% of them present only once. Sequencing was performed on peripheral blood. All receptors come from a middle-aged man with acute or convalescent COVID-19.

The chain uses TRBV28 and TRBJ1-2, with 12 bases fitting TRBD1. From germline, CDR1 is MDHEN and CDR2 SYDVKM. The CDR3 has 15 residues. With 6 bases clipped from V and 6 bases from J, the junction kept 8 bases outside the gene matches. Here the CDR3 DNA reads TGTGCCAGCAGGGTACCGGGACAGGGGGCTGATGGCTACACCTTC. Its protein is CASRVPGQGADGYTF.

V is TRBV19 and J is TRBJ2-1; D is possibly TRBD2 (5 bases). This CDR3 is 12 amino acids long. In germline, CDR1 is LNHDA, CDR2 SQIVND (reference sequence). V was pared by 3 bases and J by 9 bases, with 9 bases between. The CDR3 protein is CASSIGMAEQFF. In DNA, the CDR3 is TGTGCCAGTAGTATCGGGATGGCTGAGCAGTTCTTC.

This clone was seen a few times. This chain connects TRBV19 to TRBJ1-2; D ambiguous. This CDR3 comprises 14 residues. Trimming left V 3 bases short and J 1 base short, with 9 bases between. The germline V gene has CDR1 LNHDA and CDR2 SQIVND (reference sequence). CDR3: CASSIPGLNYGYTF. The CDR3 nucleotides are TGTGCCAGTAGTATTCCAGGACTTAACTATGGCTACACCTTC.

This chain connects TRBV19 to TRBJ2-7, with D tentatively TRBD2 (5 bases). Looked up from germline, CDR1 is LNHDA and CDR2 is SQIVND (reference sequence). Trimming cost V 1 base and J 0 bases, with 10 bases left between them. The CDR3 consists of 15 residues. CDR3: CASSIGVGSSYEQYF. Written as DNA, the CDR3 is TGTGCCAGTAGTATAGGGGTTGGGAGCTCCTACGAGCAGTACTTC.